These T cell receptor beta chains were read from a single sample in a study of identical twins. TCRdb redid the calling of the 5' RACE reads with MiXCR, one entry per CDR3 protein. The data show fewer than 550,000 distinct CDR3 sequences, around 15% seen once. These sequences were also reported in another study, on yellow fever vaccine responses in identical twins.

The material sequenced was CD4+ T cells sorted from blood. Receptor source: a woman younger than 30 in good health. CDR3s leave out the opening cysteine and the closing phenylalanine or tryptophan. Part of the rows lack a size; the others show once, few, many or a class for expanded clones.

abundance | v_gene | CDR3aa
- | TRBV12-3/TRBV12-4 | ASTPREGGGYT
- | TRBV5-1 | ASTEVAGAYNEQF
few | TRBV7-3 | ASSLMGEAYNEQF
many | TRBV7-6 | ASSLSAANTEAF
few | TRBV4-1 | ASSNTGTDFSNQPQH
few | TRBV3-1 | ASSQVGGDGYT
few | TRBV12-3/TRBV12-4 | ASSPGLYSNQPQH
few | TRBV20-1 | SARDFTRQGTYEQY
few | TRBV5-1 | ASSLVDLQF
- | TRBV20-1 | SARMAGHNQPQH
once | TRBV14 | ASSLGGSGIQETQY
- | TRBV27 | ASSPNGKKAEAF
- | TRBV4-2 | ASSPRLAGDGEQF
- | TRBV11-1 | ASSFQGAKFSRGEKLF
- | TRBV6-5 | ASSSSLGLTEAF
- | TRBV12-3/TRBV12-4 | ASSREPRGDTIY
few | TRBV5-1 | ASSSDRPAYGYT
- | TRBV12-3/TRBV12-4 | ASRARQGMHEQY
- | TRBV7-6 | ASSLGQTGADTQY
many | TRBV5-1 | ASSQGLAGTDTQY
many | TRBV5-1 | ASSLAPLGVSYNSPLH
few | TRBV20-1 | SARDMYTATYEQY